This entry is about one T cell receptor (beta chain). The data derive from a study of blood T cell repertoires in COVID-19. Study details: Researchers got acute and convalescent COVID-19 samples from the United States, Italy and Spain. The analysed material was cDNA or gDNA that came from T cells, B-cell-depleted T cells, or PBMCs.

Germline CDR1 and CDR2: MNHEY and SMNVEV (reference sequence). This CDR3 region has 16 residues. V was clipped by 3 bases and J by 3 bases, with 17 bases between them. As handled by the study authors: Estimation of nucleated cell counts was performed using reference gene primer amplification. Clones were sequenced by immunoSEQ multiplex PCR, and TCRdb holds only the in-frame ones, with some missing. For V, J and clone size, that table is used; D and trimming come from the DNA. The table shows about 140,000 clones, with 70% to 80% occurring only once. The specimen sequenced was peripheral blood. The TCR comes from a man aged 50-59 years with acute or convalescent COVID-19. V gene TRBV27 combines with J gene TRBJ1-2; D remains unclear. CDR3 in amino acids: CASSFLSGGTDYGYTF. CDR3 bases: TGTGCCAGCAGTTTCCTCTCAGGTGGCACGGACTATGGCTACACCTTC.